Here is one T cell receptor beta chain with its context. Its antigen remains undetermined. There are no base qualities to consult, and no much larger clone falls within one base. This specimen comes from a study of CD8+CD57+ T cells in acquired aplastic anemia listed by TCRdb under 2018. Turning to the overall study: Extracted DNA from sorted CD4+ and CD8+ cells averaged about 2.9 ug, ranging from roughly 0.2 to 30 ug. An average of roughly 10 million reads for CD4+ cells and 12 million or so reads for CD8+ cells was obtained from healthy donor samples.

In the study, sorted CD4+ and CD8+ blood T cells from patients with severe aplastic anemia and from healthy subjects underwent deep sequencing of TCR repertoires. Ficoll-Paque density gradient centrifugation was used to isolate peripheral blood mononuclear cells. CD4+ and CD8+ T cells were sorted by FACS or magnetic beads before DNA extraction. Per the germline V gene (reference sequence), SSHAT is the CDR1 and FNYEAQ is the CDR2. V is shortened by 5 bases, J by 4 bases, and the region joining them spans 9 bases. Spanning cysteine to phenylalanine, the CDR3 consists of 13 amino acids. The sequence is cut down to CDR3 DNA, 39 bases in frame from base 1. What the research found in general, with its limitations: Around 31 CD8+ CDR3 sequences were shared between patients and controls but appeared highly expressed in patients and within their immunodominant clones. Between patients and healthy controls, no significant difference in CD8+ Simpson's diversity was found (P=0.060).

Genomic DNA was used as template for profiling of TCR beta VDJ combinations and CDR3 sequences. An Illumina HiSeq 2000 was the platform used for TCR repertoire sequencing. The authors processed their data as follows. TRBV/TRBJ rearrangement plots, CDR3 size and DJ length profiles, and Simpson's diversity index were used to evaluate the repertoires. The immunodominant clone was defined as the most abundant DNA sequence in deep sequencing data. CDR3 amino acid sequences were screened for sharing across subjects and were compared with published repertoires and the VDJdb database. TCRdb reran the public reads through fastp at Q25 and MiXCR, keeping productive beta chains. Identical CDR3 proteins give one entry, which carries the most common genes and DNA. TCRdb, not the original authors, processed these V and J calls. The sample data list tens of thousands of distinct CDR3 sequences, and around 42% of these were observed just once. In total, the top ten clones hold approximately 62% of the sample.

Recombination connected TRBV7-7 to TRBJ2-1, with TRBD1 tentatively as D gene (6 bases match). The clonotype originates from a human donor in good health, serving as a control. The material sequenced was sorted CD4+, CD8+, or CD8+CD57+ T cells (not recorded which) from PBMCs. The DNA reads as follows: TGTGCCAGCAGCAATACAGGGTACAATGAGCAGTTCTTC. Translated, it gives CASSNTGYNEQFF.